One sample yielded the 2 T cell receptor beta chains listed below, sequenced in a study of T cells after yellow fever vaccination. TCRdb processed the 5' RACE reads anew with MiXCR; each CDR3 protein has one entry. The table has over 150,000 distinct CDR3 sequences, 6.5% to 8.5% seen once. Sequenced here: CD4+ T cells sorted from PBMCs, sampled 5 days after the first yellow fever vaccination. The receptor source for this set is a man between 18 and 29 years old who received the YFV17D yellow fever vaccine.

This clonotype was seen many times. V and J are TRBV28 and TRBJ1-6; 9 nucleotides line up with TRBD1. The CDR3 is 14 residues long. Looked up from germline, CDR1 is MDHEN and CDR2 is SYDVKM. The CDR3 sequence is CASLMGQGNSPLHF. Here the CDR3 DNA reads TGTGCAAGCCTCATGGGACAGGGAAATTCACCCCTCCACTTT.

This clonotype was picked up many times. This rearrangement joins TRBV28 to TRBJ2-7; D perhaps matches TRBD2 (7 bases). CDR3 length: 14 amino acids. The germline V gene has CDR1 MDHEN and CDR2 SYDVKM. Between the trimmed V and J ends, which lost 7 bases and 4 bases, there was a span of 17 bases. The CDR3 DNA follows: TGTGCCAGCACGATGGGAGGGACACCTTACGAGCAGTACGTC. Protein product: CASTMGGTPYEQYV.